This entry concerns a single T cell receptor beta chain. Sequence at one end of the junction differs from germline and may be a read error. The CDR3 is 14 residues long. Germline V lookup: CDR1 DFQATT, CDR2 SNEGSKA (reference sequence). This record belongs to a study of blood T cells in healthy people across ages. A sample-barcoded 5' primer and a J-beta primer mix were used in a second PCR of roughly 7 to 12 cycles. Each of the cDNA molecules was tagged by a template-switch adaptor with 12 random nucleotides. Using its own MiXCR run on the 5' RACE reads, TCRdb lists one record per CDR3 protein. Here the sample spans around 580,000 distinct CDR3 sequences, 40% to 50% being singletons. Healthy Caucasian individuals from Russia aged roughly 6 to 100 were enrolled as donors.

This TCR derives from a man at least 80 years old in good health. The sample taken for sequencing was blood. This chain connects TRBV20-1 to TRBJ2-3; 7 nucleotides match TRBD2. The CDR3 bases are TGCAGTACTAGAGTTTACGCGGGGGAAGATACGCAGTATTTT. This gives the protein CSTRVYAGEDTQYF.